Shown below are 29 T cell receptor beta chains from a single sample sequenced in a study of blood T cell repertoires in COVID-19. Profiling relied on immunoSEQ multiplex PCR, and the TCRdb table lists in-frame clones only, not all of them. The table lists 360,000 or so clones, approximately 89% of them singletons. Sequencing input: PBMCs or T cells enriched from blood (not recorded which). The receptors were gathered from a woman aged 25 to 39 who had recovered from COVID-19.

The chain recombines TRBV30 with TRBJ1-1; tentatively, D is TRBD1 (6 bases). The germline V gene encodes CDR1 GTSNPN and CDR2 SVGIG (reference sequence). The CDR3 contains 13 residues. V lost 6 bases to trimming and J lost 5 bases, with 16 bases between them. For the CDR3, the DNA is TGTGCCTGTCAGGATTGGGGGCTTACTGAAGCTTTCTTT. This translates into CACQDWGLTEAFF.

DNA of the CDR3: TGTGCCATCAGTGAGTCAAAGGGGTCCCCTCGCCTATACGAGCAGTACTTC. Protein sequence: CAISESKGSPRLYEQYF. The gene calls are TRBV10-3 and TRBJ2-7, with a tentative D call TRBD1 (5 bases). With 0 bases removed from V and 4 bases from J, the gap between germline ends came to 19 bases. CDR1 and CDR2 (germline): ENHRY, SYGVKD. This CDR3 is 17 amino acids long.

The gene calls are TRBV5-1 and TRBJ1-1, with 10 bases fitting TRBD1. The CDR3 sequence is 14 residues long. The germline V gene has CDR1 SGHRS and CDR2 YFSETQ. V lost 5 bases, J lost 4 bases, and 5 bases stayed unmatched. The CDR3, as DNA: TGCGCCAGCAGTCAGGGACAGGGGTTCACTGAAGCTTTCTTT. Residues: CASSQGQGFTEAFF.

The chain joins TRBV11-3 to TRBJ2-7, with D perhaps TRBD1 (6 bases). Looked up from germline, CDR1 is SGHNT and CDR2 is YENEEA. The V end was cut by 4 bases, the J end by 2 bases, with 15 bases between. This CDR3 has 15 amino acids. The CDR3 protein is CASSSRDINPYEQYF. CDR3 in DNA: TGTGCCAGCAGCTCCCGGGACATCAACCCCTACGAGCAGTACTTC. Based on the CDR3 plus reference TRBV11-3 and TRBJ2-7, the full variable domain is EAGVVQSPRYKIIEKKQPVAFWCNPISGHNTLYWYLQNLGQGPELLIRYENEEAVDDSQLPKDRFSAERLKGVDSTLKIQPAELGDSAVYLCASSSRDINPYEQYFGPGTRLTVT.

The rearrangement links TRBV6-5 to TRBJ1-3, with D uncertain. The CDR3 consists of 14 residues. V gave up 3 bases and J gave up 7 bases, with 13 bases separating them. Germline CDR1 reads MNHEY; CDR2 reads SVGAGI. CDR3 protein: CASSYQLGGNTIYF. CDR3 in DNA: TGTGCCAGCAGTTATCAGTTAGGAGGGAACACCATATATTTT.

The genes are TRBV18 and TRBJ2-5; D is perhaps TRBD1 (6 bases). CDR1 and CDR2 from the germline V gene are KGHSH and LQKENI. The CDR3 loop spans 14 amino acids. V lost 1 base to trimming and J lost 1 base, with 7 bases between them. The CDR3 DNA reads TGTGCCAGCTCACCACGAGGGGGCCAAGAGACCCAGTACTTC. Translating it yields CASSPRGGQETQYF. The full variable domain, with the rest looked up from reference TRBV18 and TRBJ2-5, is NAGVMQNPRHLVRRRGQEARLRCSPMKGHSHVYWYRQLPEEGLKFMVYLQKENIIDESGMPKERFSAEFPKEGPSILRIQQVVRGDSAAYFCASSPRGGQETQYFGPGTRLLVL.

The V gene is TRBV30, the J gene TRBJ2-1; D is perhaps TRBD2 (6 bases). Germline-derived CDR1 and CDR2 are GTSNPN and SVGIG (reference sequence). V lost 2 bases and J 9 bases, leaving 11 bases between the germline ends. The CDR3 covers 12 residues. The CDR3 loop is CAWSIARGEQFF. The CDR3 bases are TGTGCCTGGAGTATAGCGCGGGGTGAGCAGTTCTTC.

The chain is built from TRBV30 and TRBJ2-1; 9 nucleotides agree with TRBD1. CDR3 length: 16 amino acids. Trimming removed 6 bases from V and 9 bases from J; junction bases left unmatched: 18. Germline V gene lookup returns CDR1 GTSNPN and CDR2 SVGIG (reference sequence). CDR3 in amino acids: CACMRADRGQRSEQFF. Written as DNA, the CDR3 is TGTGCCTGTATGAGGGCGGACAGGGGACAAAGGAGTGAGCAGTTCTTC.

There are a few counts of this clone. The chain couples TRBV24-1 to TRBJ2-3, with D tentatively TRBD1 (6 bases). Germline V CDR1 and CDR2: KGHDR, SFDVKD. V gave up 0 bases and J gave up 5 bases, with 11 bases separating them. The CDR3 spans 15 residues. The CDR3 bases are TGTGCCACCAGTGATTTGCGAACACAGGGAGATACGCAGTATTTT. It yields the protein CATSDLRTQGDTQYF.

CDR3 nucleotide sequence: TGTGCCAGCAGTCACTCAGGAGTGGGGGGTAGCTATGGCTACACCTTC. Translation gives CASSHSGVGGSYGYTF. This rearrangement joins TRBV14 to TRBJ1-2; possibly TRBD1 for D (5 bases). V dropped 6 bases and J dropped 4 bases, with 21 bases sitting between them. The CDR3 spans 16 residues. Germline V gene data show CDR1 as SGHDN and CDR2 as FVKESK.

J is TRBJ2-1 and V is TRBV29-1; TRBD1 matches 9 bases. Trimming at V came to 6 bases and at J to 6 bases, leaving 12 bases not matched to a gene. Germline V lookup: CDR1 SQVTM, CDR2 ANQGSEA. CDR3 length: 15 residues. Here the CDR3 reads CSVKTTGGFGNEQFF. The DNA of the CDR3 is TGCAGCGTCAAAACTACAGGGGGCTTTGGCAATGAGCAGTTCTTC.

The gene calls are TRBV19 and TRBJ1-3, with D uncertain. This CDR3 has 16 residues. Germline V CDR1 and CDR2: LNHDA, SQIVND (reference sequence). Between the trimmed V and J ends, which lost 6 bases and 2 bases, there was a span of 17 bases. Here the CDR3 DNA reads TGTGCCAGTAGACCCCTTACAGACCGACCTGGAAACACCATATATTTT. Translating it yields CASRPLTDRPGNTIYF.

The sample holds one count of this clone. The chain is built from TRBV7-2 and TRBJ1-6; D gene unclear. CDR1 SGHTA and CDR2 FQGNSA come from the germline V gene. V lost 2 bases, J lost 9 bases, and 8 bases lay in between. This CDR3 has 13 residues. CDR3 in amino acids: CASSLQEGSPLHF. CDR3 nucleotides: TGTGCCAGCAGCTTACAAGAGGGTTCACCCCTCCACTTT.

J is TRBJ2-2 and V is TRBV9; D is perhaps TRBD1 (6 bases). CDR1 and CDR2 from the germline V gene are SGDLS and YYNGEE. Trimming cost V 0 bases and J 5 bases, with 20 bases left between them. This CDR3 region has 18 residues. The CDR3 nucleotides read TGTGCCAGCAGCGTAGCTCTGAGGGGGTCGGGGTTGACCGGGGAGCTGTTTTTT. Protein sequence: CASSVALRGSGLTGELFF.

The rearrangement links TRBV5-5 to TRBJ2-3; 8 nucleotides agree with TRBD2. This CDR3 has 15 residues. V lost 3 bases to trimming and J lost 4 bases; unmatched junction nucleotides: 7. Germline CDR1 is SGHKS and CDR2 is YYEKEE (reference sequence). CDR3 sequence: CASSSRGGGADTQYF. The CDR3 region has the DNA TGTGCCAGCAGCTCCCGGGGGGGAGGGGCAGATACGCAGTATTTT.

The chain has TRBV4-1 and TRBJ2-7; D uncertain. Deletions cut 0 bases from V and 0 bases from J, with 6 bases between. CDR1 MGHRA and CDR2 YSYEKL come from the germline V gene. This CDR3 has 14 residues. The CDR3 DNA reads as TGCGCCAGCAGCCAAGAATTGAGCTCCTACGAGCAGTACTTC. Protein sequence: CASSQELSSYEQYF.

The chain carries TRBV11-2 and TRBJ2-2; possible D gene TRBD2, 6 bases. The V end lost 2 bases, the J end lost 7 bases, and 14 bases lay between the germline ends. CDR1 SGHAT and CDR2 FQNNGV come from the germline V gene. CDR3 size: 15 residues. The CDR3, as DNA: TGTGCCAGCAGCTTATGGAGGGGTGCGAACGGGGAGCTGTTTTTT. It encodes CASSLWRGANGELFF.

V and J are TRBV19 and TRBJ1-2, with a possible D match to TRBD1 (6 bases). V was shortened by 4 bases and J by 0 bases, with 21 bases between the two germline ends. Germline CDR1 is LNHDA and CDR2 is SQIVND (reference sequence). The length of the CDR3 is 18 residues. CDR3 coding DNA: TGTGCCAGTAGTAGCCGAAGAGTACAGGGCGAGACTAACTATGGCTACACCTTC. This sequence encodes CASSSRRVQGETNYGYTF.

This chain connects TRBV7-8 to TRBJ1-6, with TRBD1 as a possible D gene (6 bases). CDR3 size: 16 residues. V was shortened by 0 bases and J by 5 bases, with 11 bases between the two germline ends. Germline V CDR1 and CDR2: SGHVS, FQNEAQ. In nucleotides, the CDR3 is TGTGCCAGCAGCTTAGCCCGACAGGAGAATAATTCACCCCTCCACTTT. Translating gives CASSLARQENNSPLHF. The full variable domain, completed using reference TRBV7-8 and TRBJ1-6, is GAGVSQSPRYKVAKRGQDVALRCDPISGHVSLFWYQQALGQGPEFLTYFQNEAQLDKSGLPSDRFFAERPEGSVSTLKIQRTQQEDSAVYLCASSLARQENNSPLHFGNGTRLTVT.

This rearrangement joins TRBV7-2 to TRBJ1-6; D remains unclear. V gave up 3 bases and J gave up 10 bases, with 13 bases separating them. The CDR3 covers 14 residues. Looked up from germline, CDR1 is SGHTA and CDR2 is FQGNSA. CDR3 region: CASSFRDALSPLHF. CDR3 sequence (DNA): TGTGCCAGCAGCTTCCGGGATGCACTGTCACCCCTCCACTTT.

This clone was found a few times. The CDR3 sequence: CASSQVSGQGIPINNQPQHF. As DNA, the CDR3 is TGTGCCAGCAGCCAAGTCTCGGGACAGGGTATCCCCATCAACAATCAGCCCCAGCATTTT. This chain joins TRBV4-2 and TRBJ1-5; 9 positions agree with TRBD1. Losses at the gene ends were 1 base for V and 3 bases for J; bases not matched to a gene: 16. CDR1 is LGHNA, CDR2 YNFKEQ, per germline. The CDR3 loop spans 20 amino acids.

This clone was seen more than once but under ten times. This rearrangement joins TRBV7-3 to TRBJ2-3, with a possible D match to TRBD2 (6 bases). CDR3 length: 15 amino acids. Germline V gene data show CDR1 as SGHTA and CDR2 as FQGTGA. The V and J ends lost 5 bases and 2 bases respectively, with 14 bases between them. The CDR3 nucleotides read TGTGCCAGCAGCGTCAACGGGGGTCCCACAGATACGCAGTATTTT. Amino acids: CASSVNGGPTDTQYF.

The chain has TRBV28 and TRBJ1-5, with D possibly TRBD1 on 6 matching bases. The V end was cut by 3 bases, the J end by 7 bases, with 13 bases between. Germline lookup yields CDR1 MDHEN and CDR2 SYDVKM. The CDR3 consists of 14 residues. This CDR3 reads CASSLWGLRQPQHF. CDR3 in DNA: TGTGCCAGCAGTTTGTGGGGGCTAAGACAGCCCCAGCATTTT.

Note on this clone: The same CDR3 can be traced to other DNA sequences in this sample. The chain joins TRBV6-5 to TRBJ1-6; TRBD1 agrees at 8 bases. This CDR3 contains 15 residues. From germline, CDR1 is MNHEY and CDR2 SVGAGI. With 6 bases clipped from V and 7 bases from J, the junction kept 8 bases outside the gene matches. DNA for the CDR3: TGTGCCAGCAGCCCGACCGGGACAGGAAATTCACCCCTCCACTTT. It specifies CASSPTGTGNSPLHF.

The CDR3 DNA reads as TGTGCCAGCAGGGGAGACAGGGTTCATTCACCCCTCCACTTT. This codes for CASRGDRVHSPLHF. This chain joins TRBV5-5 and TRBJ1-6; TRBD1 agrees at 7 bases. Germline V gene lookup returns CDR1 SGHKS and CDR2 YYEKEE (reference sequence). Trimming cost V 5 bases and J 8 bases; bases outside gene matches: 7. CDR3 length equals 14 residues.

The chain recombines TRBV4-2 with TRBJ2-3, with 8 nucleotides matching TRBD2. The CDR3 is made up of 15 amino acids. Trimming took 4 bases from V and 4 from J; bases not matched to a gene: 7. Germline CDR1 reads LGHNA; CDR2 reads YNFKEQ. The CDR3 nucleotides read TGTGCCAGCAGCCCCCTAGCGGGTATCTCAGATACGCAGTATTTT. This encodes CASSPLAGISDTQYF.

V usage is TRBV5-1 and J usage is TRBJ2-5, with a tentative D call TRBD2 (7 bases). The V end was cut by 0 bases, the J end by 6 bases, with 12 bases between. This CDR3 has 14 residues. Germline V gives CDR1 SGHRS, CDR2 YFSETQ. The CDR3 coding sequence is TGCGCCAGCAGCTTGGGGGGCGGGGGCAAGACCCAGTACTTC. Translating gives CASSLGGGGKTQYF.

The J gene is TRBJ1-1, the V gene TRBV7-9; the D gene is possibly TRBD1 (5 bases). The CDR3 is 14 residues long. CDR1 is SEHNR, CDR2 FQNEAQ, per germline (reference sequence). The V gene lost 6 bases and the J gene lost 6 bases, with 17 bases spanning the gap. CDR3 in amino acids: CASSWGREGSEAFF. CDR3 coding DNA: TGTGCCAGCAGTTGGGGACGGGAGGGATCTGAAGCTTTCTTT.

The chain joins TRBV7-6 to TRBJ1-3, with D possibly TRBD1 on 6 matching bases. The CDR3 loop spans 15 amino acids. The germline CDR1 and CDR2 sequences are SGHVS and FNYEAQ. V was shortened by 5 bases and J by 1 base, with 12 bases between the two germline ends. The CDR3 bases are TGTGCCAGCAGCCTTTCAACAGGGTCTGGAAACACCATATATTTT. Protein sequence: CASSLSTGSGNTIYF.